These 12 T cell receptor beta chains share one sample of origin, sequenced in a study of T cells in Graves' hyperthyroidism and ophthalmopathy. Amplification yielded TCR beta CDR3 regions, with RNA transcripts as the source. HTBI primers were used for first-round RT-PCR of the TCR CDR3. TCRdb re-called the multiplex PCR reads with MiXCR, one entry per CDR3 protein. Of approximately 600,000 distinct CDR3 sequences in the sample, about 14% were seen once. The sequenced material came from blood. These receptors came from a woman aged 40 to 50 with Graves' ophthalmopathy.

This clonotype occurred many times. This chain connects TRBV6-2 or TRBV6-3 to TRBJ2-2; D gene uncertain. The germline gives CDR1 MNHEY, CDR2 SVGEGT. Trimming stripped 7 bases from V and 3 bases from J, with 9 bases between. This CDR3 comprises 13 residues. As DNA, the CDR3 is TGTGCCAGCACCACGACTGACACCGGGGAGCTGTTTTTT. Its translation: CASTTTDTGELFF.

This clonotype came up many times. This sequence joins TRBV6-5 and TRBJ2-7; 10 nucleotides match TRBD2. Germline CDR1 MNHEY, CDR2 SVGAGI. This CDR3 is 15 amino acids long. The V gene end was trimmed by 4 bases and the J gene end by 1 base; junction bases not matched to a gene: 4. The CDR3 loop reads CASSFWTSGSYEQYF. The CDR3 nucleotides are TGTGCCAGCAGTTTTTGGACTAGCGGTTCCTACGAGCAGTACTTC.

The table lists this clonotype with many counts. This chain links TRBV24-1 with TRBJ2-7; D uncertain. CDR1 is KGHDR, CDR2 SFDVKD, per germline. Trimming removed 1 base from V and 3 bases from J, with 6 bases in between. The CDR3 covers 13 residues. In DNA, the CDR3 is TGTGCCACCAGTGATTTTGGGCGCTACGAGCAGTACTTC. It is translated as CATSDFGRYEQYF.

The CDR3 is CASSYIVNGGQSGYTF. As DNA, the CDR3 is TGTGCCAGCAGTTATATTGTCAATGGGGGACAGAGTGGCTACACCTTC. The gene calls are TRBV6-5 and TRBJ1-2; 7 nucleotides line up with TRBD1. Germline loops: CDR1 MNHEY, CDR2 SVGAGI. The V segment lost 3 bases and the J segment 7 bases; nucleotides outside the gene matches: 14. The CDR3 is 16 amino acids.

This clonotype has ten or more counts. The V gene is TRBV20-1, the J gene TRBJ1-2; no firm D call. The V and J ends lost 6 bases and 1 base respectively, with 9 bases between them. This CDR3 spans 12 amino acids. Germline V gene data show CDR1 as DFQATT and CDR2 as SNEGSKA (reference sequence). DNA for the CDR3: TGCAGTGCCTCCAATGATAACTATGGCTACACCTTC. Protein product: CSASNDNYGYTF.

This clonotype occurred many times. J is TRBJ2-7 and V is TRBV28; a weak D match, TRBD2 (5 bases). Germline V gene lookup returns CDR1 MDHEN and CDR2 SYDVKM. The CDR3 consists of 16 residues. V gave up 2 bases and J gave up 3 bases, with 17 bases separating them. The CDR3: CASSLGLGGYIYEQYF. The CDR3 DNA sequence: TGTGCCAGCAGTTTAGGGTTGGGCGGGTACATCTACGAGCAGTACTTC. The full variable domain, with the rest looked up from reference TRBV28 and TRBJ2-7, is DVKVTQSSRYLVKRTGEKVFLECVQDMDHENMFWYRQDPGLGLRLIYFSYDVKMKEKGDIPEGYSVSREKKERFSLILESASTNQTSMYLCASSLGLGGYIYEQYFGPGTRLTVT.

This clonotype has a count of ten or more. The chain joins TRBV27 to TRBJ2-2; 9 bases line up with TRBD2. Looked up from germline, CDR1 is MNHEY and CDR2 is SMNVEV (reference sequence). Trimming removed 0 bases from V and 5 bases from J; junction bases left unmatched: 7. The CDR3 is made up of 17 amino acids. CDR3 nucleotide sequence: TGTGCCAGCAGTTTATCGGCGGGAGGGCGGGGGACCGGGGAGCTGTTTTTT. Protein: CASSLSAGGRGTGELFF.

The CDR3 DNA follows: TGCAGTGCTAGAGATCCTGATAGCGGGACCTACGAGCAGTACTTC. This gives the protein CSARDPDSGTYEQYF. This rearrangement joins TRBV20-1 to TRBJ2-7, with 8 bases lining up with TRBD2. Per the germline V gene, CDR1 is DFQATT and CDR2 is SNEGSKA (reference sequence). This CDR3 region has 15 residues. V lost 0 bases and J lost 2; bases outside the gene matches: 6.

This clonotype came up a few times. CDR3 amino acids: CASSTQGNEQFF. The CDR3 bases are TGTGCCAGCAGTACACAGGGGAATGAGCAGTTCTTC. The rearrangement uses TRBV27 and TRBJ2-1; TRBD1 matches at 7 bases. CDR3 length: 12 amino acids. Germline values: CDR1 MNHEY, CDR2 SMNVEV (reference sequence). The V gene end was trimmed by 5 bases and the J gene end by 7 bases; junction bases not matched to a gene: 2.

This clonotype came up many times. The V call is TRBV4-1, the J call TRBJ2-7; no firm D call. Germline V gene sequence: CDR1 MGHRA, CDR2 YSYEKL. The CDR3 sequence is 12 residues long. V lost 0 bases and J lost 7, with 7 bases in between. DNA of the CDR3: TGCGCCAGCAGCCAAGATAGGCGGGAGCAGTACTTC. Amino acids: CASSQDRREQYF.

This clonotype appeared many times. The CDR3 sequence: CASSYSNGYGYTF. The CDR3 DNA follows: TGTGCCAGCAGTTACTCGAACGGGTATGGCTACACCTTC. The V gene is TRBV6-5, the J gene TRBJ1-2; D not resolved. CDR1 is MNHEY, CDR2 SVGAGI, per germline. This CDR3 contains 13 residues. V lost 0 bases, J lost 5 bases, and 7 bases lay in between.

The chain combines TRBV30 with TRBJ2-7; 10 nucleotides align to TRBD1. Germline CDR1 GTSNPN, CDR2 SVGIG (reference sequence). This CDR3 contains 14 residues. The V segment lost 0 bases and the J segment 6 bases; nucleotides outside the gene matches: 5. For the CDR3, the DNA is TGTGCCTGGAGTGTACCGGGGACAGGGGTCGAGCAGTACTTC. Its translation: CAWSVPGTGVEQYF.